This T cell receptor (beta chain) derives from a study of blood T cells in healthy people across ages. Study-wide points: In long-lived donors, naive CD4+ cell counts and diversity exceeded those of aged donors.

A remark on this clonotype: Its antigen remains unidentified. The junction departs from the called germline gene at one end, perhaps through a read error.

With a J-beta primer mix and a sample-barcoded 5' primer, a second PCR ran roughly 7 to 11 cycles. Tags on each cDNA molecule came from a template-switch adaptor with 12 random nucleotides. TCRdb fed the 5' RACE reads into MiXCR, producing one record per CDR3 protein. The sample lists some 880,000 distinct CDR3 sequences, 35% to 40% occurring once. Per the germline V gene, CDR1 is DFQATT and CDR2 is SNEGSKA (reference sequence). The CDR3 extends over 10 amino acids. The material sequenced was blood. The chain uses TRBV20-1 and TRBJ2-1; D is undetermined. The TCR comes from a man in his late teens or twenties in good health. The CDR3 protein is CNANSKEQFF. The CDR3, as DNA: TGCAATGCTAATAGTAAGGAGCAGTTCTTC.